A selection of T cell receptor beta chains follows, all from one sample in a study of regulatory T cells in long-lasting Graves disease. One entry per CDR3 protein results from TCRdb running MiXCR on the multiplex PCR reads. The table includes around 430,000 distinct CDR3 sequences, roughly 23% detected once. Source: peripheral blood mononuclear cells (PBMCs), taken when the disease was refractory, from a patient treated with antithyroid drugs. Receptors were obtained from a female donor with Graves disease. The CDR3 runs from the conserved cysteine through the conserved F or W. A D gene is named only where the DNA matches it firmly. Part of the rows lack a size; the others show once, few, many or a class for expanded clones.

cdr3_nt	cdr3_aa	clone_size	cdr3_length	j_call	v_call	d_call
TGTGCCAGCAGCTTAGATGGGCGGGGGGCCTCCTACGAGCAGTACTTC	CASSLDGRGASYEQYF	many	16	TRBJ2-7	TRBV11-2	TRBD2
TGTGCCAGTACCCCGCGGGGGGCCAACGTCCTGACTTTC	CASTPRGANVLTF	-	13	TRBJ2-6	TRBV19	-
TGTGCCAGCTCACCGCCACGTATGAACACTGAAGCTTTCTTT	CASSPPRMNTEAFF	-	14	TRBJ1-1	TRBV18	-
TGTGCCAGCAGGCCTTCCAAGAGCTCCTACAATGAGCAGTTCTTC	CASRPSKSSYNEQFF	-	15	TRBJ2-1	TRBV27	-
TGCGCCAGCAGCCAAACAGGGGGCGAAAACATTCAGTACTTC	CASSQTGGENIQYF	-	14	TRBJ2-4	TRBV4-3	TRBD1
TGTGCCAGCAGCCTTACTACAGGTCAAGAGACCCAGTACTTC	CASSLTTGQETQYF	many	14	TRBJ2-5	TRBV3-1	-
TGTGCCTGGGGCAGGGGCGGTCAGCCCCAGCATTTT	CAWGRGGQPQHF	once	12	TRBJ1-5	TRBV12-3/TRBV12-4	-
TGTGCCAGCAGCTTAGGAATGACAGGGGAGACCCAGTACTTC	CASSLGMTGETQYF	many	14	TRBJ2-5	TRBV7-2	TRBD1
TGTGCCAGCAGTGCAGGGCGCCACGAGCAGTACTTC	CASSAGRHEQYF	many	12	TRBJ2-7	TRBV2	-
TGTGCCAGCAGTTTATCGGCGACAGGCAATCAGCCCCAGCATTTT	CASSLSATGNQPQHF	many	15	TRBJ1-5	TRBV27	-
TGTGCCATCAGTGACTCGCGGGAGGGCCGGCACGAGCAGTACTTC	CAISDSREGRHEQYF	-	15	TRBJ2-7	TRBV10-3	TRBD2
TGTGCCAGCAGTTTATCCCTGGGAGCTGGAAACACCATATATTTT	CASSLSLGAGNTIYF	few	15	TRBJ1-3	TRBV12-3/TRBV12-4	-
TGTGCCAGCAGTTCGGGAGCCAACGAGCAGTACTTC	CASSSGANEQYF	many	12	TRBJ2-7	TRBV9	-
TGTGCCAGCAGCTCCCGGGTGTTCACAGATACGCAGTATTTT	CASSSRVFTDTQYF	-	14	TRBJ2-3	TRBV11-2	-
TGTGCCACCAGTGAGTCCGACAGGACCTATGGCTACACCTTC	CATSESDRTYGYTF	many	14	TRBJ1-2	TRBV24-1	-
TGCGCCAGCAGCTTGGTGGGACCCGACACCGGGGAGCTGTTTTTT	CASSLVGPDTGELFF	-	15	TRBJ2-2	TRBV5-1	-
TGTGCCAGCAGTGAAGCACCCCCCGGGGCTAATGAAAAACTGTTTTTT	CASSEAPPGANEKLFF	many	16	TRBJ1-4	TRBV2	-
TGTGCCAGCAGTTTAAGCCTTCACAATGAGCAGTTCTTC	CASSLSLHNEQFF	few	13	TRBJ2-1	TRBV28	-
TGTGCCAGCAGCTTGGATTTTCGGCAGGGGATGCCTTCCTATGGCTACACCTTC	CASSLDFRQGMPSYGYTF	-	18	TRBJ1-2	TRBV5-8	-
TGTGCCAGCAGTTACTTAGCGGGAGGGGGCGGTGAGCAGTTCTTC	CASSYLAGGGGEQFF	-	15	TRBJ2-1	TRBV6-5	TRBD2
TGTGCCAGCAGAACTACTAGCGGGGTTACCTACGAGCAGTACTTC	CASRTTSGVTYEQYF	-	15	TRBJ2-7	TRBV6-1	TRBD2
TGTGCCAGCAGCTTAGCGCAAAGGGACGGGGAGCTGTTTTTT	CASSLAQRDGELFF	few	14	TRBJ2-2	TRBV7-9	-
TGTGCCAGCAGTTTAAGGACGGACCATGGCTACACCTTC	CASSLRTDHGYTF	-	13	TRBJ1-2	TRBV12-3/TRBV12-4	-
TGTGCCAGCAGTTATTCTCCCCTGAGATATTTGCGAGGAGGCTACACCTTC	CASSYSPLRYLRGGYTF	many	17	TRBJ1-2	TRBV6-5	-
TGTGCCAGTAGTCGAGACAGGTTCTACGAGCAGTACTTC	CASSRDRFYEQYF	many	13	TRBJ2-7	TRBV19	-
TGCGCCAGCAGCCAAGATCCCCAGGGCCCCATTACCGGGGAGCTGTTTTTT	CASSQDPQGPITGELFF	many	17	TRBJ2-2	TRBV4-3	-
TGTGCCAGCTCACCACCGAATGCACCCACCGGGGAGCTGTTTTTT	CASSPPNAPTGELFF	-	15	TRBJ2-2	TRBV18	-
TGTGCCAGCAGCTGGAATGGGGACAGGCAGTCTGAAGCTTTCTTT	CASSWNGDRQSEAFF	few	15	TRBJ1-1	TRBV5-6	TRBD1
TGTGCCAGCAGTTTAATACCTTTCTCGGACATAAACACCGGGGAGCTGTTTTTT	CASSLIPFSDINTGELFF	many	18	TRBJ2-2	TRBV28	-
TGTGCCAGCCGCAGCGGGGCCAACGTCCTGACTTTC	CASRSGANVLTF	many	12	TRBJ2-6	TRBV28	-
TGTGCCACCAGCAGGCCGGGGGCCCTACAAGAGACCCAGTACTTC	CATSRPGALQETQYF	many	15	TRBJ2-5	TRBV15	-
TGTGCCACCAGTGACACCGGGACAGGGAACACTGAAGCTTTCTTT	CATSDTGTGNTEAFF	many	15	TRBJ1-1	TRBV24-1	TRBD1
TGTGCCAGCAGCCCCTGGGAGCAGGGGGCGCGAGGCTACACCTTC	CASSPWEQGARGYTF	many	15	TRBJ1-2	TRBV12-3/TRBV12-4	TRBD1
TGTGCCAGCAGCAGCGTCAGGGACATTCAGTACTTC	CASSSVRDIQYF	few	12	TRBJ2-4	TRBV6-1	-
TGTGCCAGCAGTTTAGTCGCAACTAATGAAAAACTGTTTTTT	CASSLVATNEKLFF	many	14	TRBJ1-4	TRBV28	-
TGTGCCAGCAGCACCGGGACAGGGGGCTACGAGCAGTACTTC	CASSTGTGGYEQYF	many	14	TRBJ2-7	TRBV7-2	TRBD1
TGTGCCAGCTCAGATGAGAGTTATAATTCACCCCTCCACTTT	CASSDESYNSPLHF	many	14	TRBJ1-6	TRBV12-3/TRBV12-4	-
TGTGCCAGCAGATCCCACCGGGACAGGGGGCCGAATCAGCCCCAGCATTTT	CASRSHRDRGPNQPQHF	-	17	TRBJ1-5	TRBV12-3/TRBV12-4	TRBD1
TGTGCCAGTAGTATCACGCAATTTCGTGAAAAACTGTTTTTT	CASSITQFREKLFF	few	14	TRBJ1-4	TRBV19	-
TGTGCCAGTAGTCCCCAGGCGGGAAGGGGAACCGGGGAGCTGTTTTTT	CASSPQAGRGTGELFF	few	16	TRBJ2-2	TRBV19	-
TGTGCCAGCAGGGGTGGACTAGCGGGGCCCGGGGAGCTGTTTTTT	CASRGGLAGPGELFF	-	15	TRBJ2-2	TRBV12-3/TRBV12-4	TRBD2